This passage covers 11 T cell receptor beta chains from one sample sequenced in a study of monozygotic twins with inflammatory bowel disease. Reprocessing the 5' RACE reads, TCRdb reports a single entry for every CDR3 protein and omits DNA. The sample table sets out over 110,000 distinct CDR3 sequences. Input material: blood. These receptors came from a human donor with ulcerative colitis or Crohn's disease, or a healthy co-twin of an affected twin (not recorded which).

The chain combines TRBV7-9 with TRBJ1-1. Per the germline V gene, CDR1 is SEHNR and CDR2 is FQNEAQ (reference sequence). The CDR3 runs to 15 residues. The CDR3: CASSPGPRTSAEAFF.

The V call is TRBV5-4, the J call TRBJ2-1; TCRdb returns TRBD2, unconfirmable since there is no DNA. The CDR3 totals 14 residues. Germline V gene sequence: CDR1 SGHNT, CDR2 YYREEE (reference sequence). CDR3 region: CASNGGADINEQFF.

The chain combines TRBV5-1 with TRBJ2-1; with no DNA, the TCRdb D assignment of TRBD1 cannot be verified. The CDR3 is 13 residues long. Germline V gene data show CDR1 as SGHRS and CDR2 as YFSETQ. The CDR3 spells CASRADSYNEQFF.

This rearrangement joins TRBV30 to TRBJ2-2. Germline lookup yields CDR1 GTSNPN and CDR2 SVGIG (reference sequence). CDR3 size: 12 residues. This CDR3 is CAWKLVNGELFF.

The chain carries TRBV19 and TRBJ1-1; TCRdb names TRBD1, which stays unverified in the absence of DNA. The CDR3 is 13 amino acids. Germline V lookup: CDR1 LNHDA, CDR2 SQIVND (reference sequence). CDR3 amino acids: CANMSTGGGLAFF. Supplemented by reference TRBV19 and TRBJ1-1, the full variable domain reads DGGITQSPKYLFRKEGQNVTLSCEQNLNHDAMYWYRQDPGQGLRLIYYSQIVNDFQKGDIAEGYSVSREKKESFPLTVTSAQKNPTAFYLCANMSTGGGLAFFGQGTRLTVV.

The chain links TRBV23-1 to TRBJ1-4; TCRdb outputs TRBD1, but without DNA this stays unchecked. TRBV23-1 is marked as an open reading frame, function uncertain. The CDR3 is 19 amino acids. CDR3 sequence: CASSQSRGRGPRANEKLFF.

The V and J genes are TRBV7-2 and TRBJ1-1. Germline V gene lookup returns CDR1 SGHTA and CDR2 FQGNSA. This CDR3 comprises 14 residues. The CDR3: CASSLEAWEGEAFF. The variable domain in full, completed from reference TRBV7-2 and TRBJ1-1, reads GAGVSQSPSNKVTEKGKDVELRCDPISGHTALYWYRQSLGQGLEFLIYFQGNSAPDKSGLPSDRFSAERTGGSVSTLTIQRTQQEDSAVYLCASSLEAWEGEAFFGQGTRLTVV.

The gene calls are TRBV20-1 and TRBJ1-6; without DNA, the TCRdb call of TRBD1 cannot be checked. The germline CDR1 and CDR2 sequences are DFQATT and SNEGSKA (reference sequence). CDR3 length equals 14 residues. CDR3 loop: CSALPGRANSPLHF.

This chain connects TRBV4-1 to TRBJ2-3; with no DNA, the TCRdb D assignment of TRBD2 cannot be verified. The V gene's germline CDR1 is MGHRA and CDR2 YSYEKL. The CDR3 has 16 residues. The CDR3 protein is CASSQPGLAPRDTQYF.

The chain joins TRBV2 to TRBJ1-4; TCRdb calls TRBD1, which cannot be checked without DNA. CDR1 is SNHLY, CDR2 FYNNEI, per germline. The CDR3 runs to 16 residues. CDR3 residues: CASSRDRAATNEKLFF.

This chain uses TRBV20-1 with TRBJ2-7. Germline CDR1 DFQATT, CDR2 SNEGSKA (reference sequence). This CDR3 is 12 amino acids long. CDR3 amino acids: CSARDQGYEQYF.